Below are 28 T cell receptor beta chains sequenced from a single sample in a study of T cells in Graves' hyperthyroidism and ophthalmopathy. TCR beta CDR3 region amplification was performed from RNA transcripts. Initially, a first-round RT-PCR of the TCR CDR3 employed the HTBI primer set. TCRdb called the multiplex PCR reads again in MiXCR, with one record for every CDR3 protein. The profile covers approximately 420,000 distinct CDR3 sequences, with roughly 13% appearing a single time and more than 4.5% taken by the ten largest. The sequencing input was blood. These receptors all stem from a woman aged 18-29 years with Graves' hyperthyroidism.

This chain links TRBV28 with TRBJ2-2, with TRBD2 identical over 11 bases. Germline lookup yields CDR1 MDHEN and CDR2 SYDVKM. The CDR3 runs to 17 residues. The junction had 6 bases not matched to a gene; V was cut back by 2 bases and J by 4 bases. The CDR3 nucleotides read TGTGCCAGCAGTTTACCCCCACTAGCGGGAGCCACCGGGGAGCTGTTTTTT. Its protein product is CASSLPPLAGATGELFF. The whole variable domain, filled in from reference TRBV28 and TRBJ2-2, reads DVKVTQSSRYLVKRTGEKVFLECVQDMDHENMFWYRQDPGLGLRLIYFSYDVKMKEKGDIPEGYSVSREKKERFSLILESASTNQTSMYLCASSLPPLAGATGELFFGEGSRLTVL.

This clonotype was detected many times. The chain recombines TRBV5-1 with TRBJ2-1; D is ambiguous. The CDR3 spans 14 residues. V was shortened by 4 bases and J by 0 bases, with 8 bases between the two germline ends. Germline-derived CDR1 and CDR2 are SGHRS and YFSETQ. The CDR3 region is CASSTTSSYNEQFF. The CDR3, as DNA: TGCGCCAGCAGCACCACCAGCTCCTACAATGAGCAGTTCTTC.

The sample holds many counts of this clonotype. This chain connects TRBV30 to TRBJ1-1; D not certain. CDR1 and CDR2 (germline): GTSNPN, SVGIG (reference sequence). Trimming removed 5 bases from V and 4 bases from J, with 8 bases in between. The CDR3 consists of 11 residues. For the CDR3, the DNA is TGTGCCTGGTCAATTAGCACTGAAGCTTTCTTT. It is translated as CAWSISTEAFF.

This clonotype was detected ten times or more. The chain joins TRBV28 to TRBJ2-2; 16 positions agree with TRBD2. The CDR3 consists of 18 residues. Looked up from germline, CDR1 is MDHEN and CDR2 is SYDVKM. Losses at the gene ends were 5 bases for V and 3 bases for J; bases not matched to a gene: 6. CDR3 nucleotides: TGTGCCAGCAGTCTGGGACTAGCGGGAGGGCCCGACACCGGGGAGCTGTTTTTT. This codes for CASSLGLAGGPDTGELFF. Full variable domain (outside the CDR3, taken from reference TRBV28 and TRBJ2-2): DVKVTQSSRYLVKRTGEKVFLECVQDMDHENMFWYRQDPGLGLRLIYFSYDVKMKEKGDIPEGYSVSREKKERFSLILESASTNQTSMYLCASSLGLAGGPDTGELFFGEGSRLTVL.

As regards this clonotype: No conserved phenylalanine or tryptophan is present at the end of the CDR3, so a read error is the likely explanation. The CDR3, as DNA: TGTGCCAGCAGCGCACAAACGAACACTGAAGCTTTCTCT. This sequence encodes CASSAQTNTEAFS. V usage is TRBV9 and J usage is TRBJ1-1, with unresolved D. V shed 3 bases and J shed 1 base, with 7 bases lying between them. Germline V CDR1 and CDR2: SGDLS, YYNGEE. CDR3 length: 13 amino acids.

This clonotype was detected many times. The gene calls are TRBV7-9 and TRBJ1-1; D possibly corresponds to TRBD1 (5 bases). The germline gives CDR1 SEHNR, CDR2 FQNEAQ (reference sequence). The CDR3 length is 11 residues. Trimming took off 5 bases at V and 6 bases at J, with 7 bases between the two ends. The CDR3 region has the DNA TGTGCCAGCAGCCCGGGGGCTGAAGCTTTCTTT. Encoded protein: CASSPGAEAFF.

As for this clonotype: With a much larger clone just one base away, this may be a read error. DNA for the CDR3: TGTGCTAGTGGTTTGGCGGGAGGGGACCCTAGCACAGATACGCAGTATTTT. This encodes CASGLAGGDPSTDTQYF. The chain couples TRBV12-5 to TRBJ2-3; 8 bases line up with TRBD2. Germline CDR1 and CDR2: LGHNT and FRNRAP. This CDR3 has 17 residues. V gave up 1 base and J gave up 0 bases; unmatched junction bases: 6.

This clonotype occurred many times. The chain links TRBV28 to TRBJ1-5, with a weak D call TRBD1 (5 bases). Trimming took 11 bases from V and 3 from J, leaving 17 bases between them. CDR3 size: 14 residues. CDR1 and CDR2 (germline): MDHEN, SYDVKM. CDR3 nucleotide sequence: TGTGCCGCCAAGGGCGGGGGGTTCAATCAGCCCCAGCATTTT. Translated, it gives CAAKGGGFNQPQHF.

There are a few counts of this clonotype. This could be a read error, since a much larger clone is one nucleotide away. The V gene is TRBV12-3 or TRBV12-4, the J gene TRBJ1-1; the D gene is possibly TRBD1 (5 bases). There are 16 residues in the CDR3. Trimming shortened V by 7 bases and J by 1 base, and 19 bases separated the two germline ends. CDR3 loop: CASNPLQGPKNTEAFF. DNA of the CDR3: TGTGCCAGCAATCCATTGCAGGGACCGAAGAACACTGAAGCTTTCTTT.

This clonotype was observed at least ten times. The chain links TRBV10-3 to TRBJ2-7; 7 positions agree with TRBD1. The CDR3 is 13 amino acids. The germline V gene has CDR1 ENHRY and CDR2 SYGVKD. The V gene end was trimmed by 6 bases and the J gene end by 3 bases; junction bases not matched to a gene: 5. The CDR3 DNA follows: TGTGCCATCAGGGGGGACAGCATCTACGAGCAGTACTTC. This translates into CAIRGDSIYEQYF.

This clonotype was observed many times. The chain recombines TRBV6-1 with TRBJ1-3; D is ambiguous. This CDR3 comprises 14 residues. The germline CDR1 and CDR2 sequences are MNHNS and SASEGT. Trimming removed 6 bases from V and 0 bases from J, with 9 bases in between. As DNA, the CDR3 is TGTGCCAGCAGCACCCAGTTCTCTGGAAACACCATATATTTT. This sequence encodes CASSTQFSGNTIYF.

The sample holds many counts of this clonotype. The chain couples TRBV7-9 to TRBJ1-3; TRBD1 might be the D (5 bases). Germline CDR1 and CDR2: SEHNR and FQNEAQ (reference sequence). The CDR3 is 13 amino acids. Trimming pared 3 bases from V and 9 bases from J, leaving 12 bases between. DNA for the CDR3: TGTGCCAGCAGCTTCCCCATGGACACCACCATATATTTT. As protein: CASSFPMDTTIYF.

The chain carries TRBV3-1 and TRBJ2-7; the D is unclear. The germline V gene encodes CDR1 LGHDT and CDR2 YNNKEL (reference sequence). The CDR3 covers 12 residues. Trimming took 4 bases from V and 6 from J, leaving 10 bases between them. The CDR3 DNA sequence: TGTGCCAGCAGCCGTACTCTCTGCGAGCAGTACTTC. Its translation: CASSRTLCEQYF.

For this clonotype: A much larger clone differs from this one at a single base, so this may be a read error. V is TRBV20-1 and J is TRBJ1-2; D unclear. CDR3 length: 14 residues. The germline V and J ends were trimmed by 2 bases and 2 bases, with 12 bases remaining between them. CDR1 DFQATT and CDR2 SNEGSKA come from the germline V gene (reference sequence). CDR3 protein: CSARMASENYGYTF. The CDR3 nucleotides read TGCAGTGCTAGAATGGCATCGGAGAACTATGGCTACACCTTC.

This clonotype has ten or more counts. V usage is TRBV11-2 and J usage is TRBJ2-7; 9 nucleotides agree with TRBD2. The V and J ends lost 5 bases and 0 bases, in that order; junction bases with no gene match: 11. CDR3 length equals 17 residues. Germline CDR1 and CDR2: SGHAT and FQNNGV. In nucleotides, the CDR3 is TGTGCCAGCAGCCTACGACTAGCGGCACTCAGCTCCTACGAGCAGTACTTC. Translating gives CASSLRLAALSSYEQYF.

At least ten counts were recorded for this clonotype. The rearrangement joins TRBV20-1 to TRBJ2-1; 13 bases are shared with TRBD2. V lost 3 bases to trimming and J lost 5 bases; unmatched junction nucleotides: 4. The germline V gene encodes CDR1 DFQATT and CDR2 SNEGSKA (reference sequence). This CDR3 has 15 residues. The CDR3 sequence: CSARGLAGFHNEQFF. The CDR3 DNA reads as TGCAGTGCTAGGGGACTAGCGGGATTCCACAATGAGCAGTTCTTC.

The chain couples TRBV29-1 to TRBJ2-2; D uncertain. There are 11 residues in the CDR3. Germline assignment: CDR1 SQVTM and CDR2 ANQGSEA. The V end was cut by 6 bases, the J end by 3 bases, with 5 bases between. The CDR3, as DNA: TGCAGCGTGCCCGACACCGGGGAGCTGTTTTTT. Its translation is CSVPDTGELFF.

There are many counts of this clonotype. In DNA form, the CDR3 reads TGTGCCAGCAGTTTAGGTTACTCTGGAAACACCATATATTTT. Translation gives CASSLGYSGNTIYF. This chain joins TRBV28 and TRBJ1-3; D call uncertain. The length of the CDR3 is 14 residues. V was clipped by 2 bases and J by 0 bases, with 5 bases between them. The germline V gene encodes CDR1 MDHEN and CDR2 SYDVKM.

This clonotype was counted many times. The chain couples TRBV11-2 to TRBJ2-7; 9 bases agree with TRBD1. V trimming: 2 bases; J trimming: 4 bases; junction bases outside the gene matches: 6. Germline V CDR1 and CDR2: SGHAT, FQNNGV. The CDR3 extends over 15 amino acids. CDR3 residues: CASSLPGTGRYEQYF. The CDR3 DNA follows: TGTGCCAGCAGCTTACCCGGGACAGGGAGGTACGAGCAGTACTTC.

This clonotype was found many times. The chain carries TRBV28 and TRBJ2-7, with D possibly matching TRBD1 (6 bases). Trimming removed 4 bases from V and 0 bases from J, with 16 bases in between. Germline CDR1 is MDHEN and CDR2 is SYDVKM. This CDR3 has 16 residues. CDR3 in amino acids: CASSSWGQGSSYEQYF. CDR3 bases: TGTGCCAGCAGTTCATGGGGACAAGGGAGCTCCTACGAGCAGTACTTC.

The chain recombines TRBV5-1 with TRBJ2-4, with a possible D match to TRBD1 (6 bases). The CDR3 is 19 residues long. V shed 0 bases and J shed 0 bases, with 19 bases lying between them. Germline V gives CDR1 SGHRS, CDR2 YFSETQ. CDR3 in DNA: TGCGCCAGCAGCTTGGGGACAGCCTCCACGAACCTAGCCAAAAACATTCAGTACTTC. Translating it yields CASSLGTASTNLAKNIQYF.

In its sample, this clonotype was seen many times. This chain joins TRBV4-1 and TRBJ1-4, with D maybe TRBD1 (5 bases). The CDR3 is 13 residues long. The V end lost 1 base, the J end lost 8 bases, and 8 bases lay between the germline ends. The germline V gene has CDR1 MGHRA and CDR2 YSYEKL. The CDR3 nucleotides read TGCGCCAGCAGCCAAGCACAGGCGGAAAAACTGTTTTTT. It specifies CASSQAQAEKLFF.

CDR3 DNA sequence: TGTGCCTGGAGTGTCTCCGGGGGCGGGAATTCACCCCTCCACTTT. Its translation is CAWSVSGGGNSPLHF. The chain uses TRBV30 and TRBJ1-6; D might be TRBD1 (6 bases). CDR1 is GTSNPN and CDR2 is SVGIG in the germline V gene (reference sequence). Between the trimmed V and J ends, which lost 0 bases and 7 bases, there was a span of 13 bases. The CDR3 extends over 15 amino acids.

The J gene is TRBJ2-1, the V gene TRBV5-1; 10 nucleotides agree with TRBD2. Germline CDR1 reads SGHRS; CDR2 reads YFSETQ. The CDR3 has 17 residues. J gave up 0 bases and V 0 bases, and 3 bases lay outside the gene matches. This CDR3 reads CASSLARLAGSYNEQFF. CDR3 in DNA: TGCGCCAGCAGCTTGGCGAGACTAGCGGGCTCCTACAATGAGCAGTTCTTC. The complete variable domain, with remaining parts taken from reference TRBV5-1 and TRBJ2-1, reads KAGVTQTPRYLIKTRGQQVTLSCSPISGHRSVSWYQQTPGQGLQFLFEYFSETQRNKGNFPGRFSGRQFSNSRSEMNVSTLELGDSALYLCASSLARLAGSYNEQFFGPGTRLTVL.

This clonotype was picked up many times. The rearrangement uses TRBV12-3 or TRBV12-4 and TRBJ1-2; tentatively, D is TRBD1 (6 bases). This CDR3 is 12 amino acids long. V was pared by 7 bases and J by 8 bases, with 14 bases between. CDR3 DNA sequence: TGTGCCAGCACTCGGGACACGGGGGGCTACACCTTC. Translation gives CASTRDTGGYTF.

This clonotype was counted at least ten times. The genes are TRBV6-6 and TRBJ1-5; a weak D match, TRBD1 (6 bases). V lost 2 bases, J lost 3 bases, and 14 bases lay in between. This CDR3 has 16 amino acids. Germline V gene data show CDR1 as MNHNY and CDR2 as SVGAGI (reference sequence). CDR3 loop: CASSYGGAAYNQPQHF. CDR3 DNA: TGTGCCAGCAGTTACGGGGGGGCAGCCTACAATCAGCCCCAGCATTTT.

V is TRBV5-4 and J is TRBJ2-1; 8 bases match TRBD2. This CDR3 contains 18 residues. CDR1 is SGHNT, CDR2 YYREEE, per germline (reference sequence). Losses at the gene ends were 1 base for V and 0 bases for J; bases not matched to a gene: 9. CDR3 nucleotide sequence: TGTGCCAGCAGCTTGAATAGCGGGATGGTAAGCTCCTACAATGAGCAGTTCTTC. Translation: CASSLNSGMVSSYNEQFF.

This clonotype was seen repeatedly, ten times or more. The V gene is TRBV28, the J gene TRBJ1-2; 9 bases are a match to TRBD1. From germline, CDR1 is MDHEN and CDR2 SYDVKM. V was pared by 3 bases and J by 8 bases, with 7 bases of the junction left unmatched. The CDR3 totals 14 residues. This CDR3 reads CASSLLTGGDGYTF. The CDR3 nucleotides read TGTGCCAGCAGTTTGCTTACAGGGGGCGACGGCTACACCTTC.